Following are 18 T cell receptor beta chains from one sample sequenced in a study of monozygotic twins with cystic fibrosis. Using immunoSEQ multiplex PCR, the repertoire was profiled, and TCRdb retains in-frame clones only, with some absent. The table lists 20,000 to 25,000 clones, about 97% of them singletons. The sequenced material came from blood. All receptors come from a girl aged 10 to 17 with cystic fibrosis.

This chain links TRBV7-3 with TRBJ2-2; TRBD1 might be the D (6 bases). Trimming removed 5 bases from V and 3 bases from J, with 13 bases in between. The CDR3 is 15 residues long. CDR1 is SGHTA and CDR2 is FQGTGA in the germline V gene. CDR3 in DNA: TGTGCCAGCAGCCAAACAGGGTTTTACACCGGGGAGCTGTTTTTT. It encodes CASSQTGFYTGELFF.

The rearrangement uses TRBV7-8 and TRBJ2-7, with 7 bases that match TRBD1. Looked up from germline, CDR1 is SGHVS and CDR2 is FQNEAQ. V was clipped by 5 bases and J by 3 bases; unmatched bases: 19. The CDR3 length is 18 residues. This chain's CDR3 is CASSIREAGTALLYEQYF. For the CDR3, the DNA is TGTGCCAGCAGCATTCGTGAAGCCGGGACAGCCCTGCTCTACGAGCAGTACTTC.

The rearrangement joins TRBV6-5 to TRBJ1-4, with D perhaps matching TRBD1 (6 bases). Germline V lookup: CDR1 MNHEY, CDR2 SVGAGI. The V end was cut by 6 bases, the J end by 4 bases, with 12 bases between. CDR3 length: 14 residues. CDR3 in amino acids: CASRDGGHNEKLFF. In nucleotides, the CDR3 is TGTGCCAGCAGGGATGGGGGACATAATGAAAAACTGTTTTTT.

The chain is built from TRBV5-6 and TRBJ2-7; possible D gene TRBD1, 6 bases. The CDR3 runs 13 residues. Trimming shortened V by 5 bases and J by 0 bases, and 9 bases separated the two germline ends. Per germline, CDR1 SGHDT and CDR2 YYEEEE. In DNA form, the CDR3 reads TGTGCCAGCAGGAGGGGGAGCTCCTACGAGCAGTACGTC. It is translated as CASRRGSSYEQYV.

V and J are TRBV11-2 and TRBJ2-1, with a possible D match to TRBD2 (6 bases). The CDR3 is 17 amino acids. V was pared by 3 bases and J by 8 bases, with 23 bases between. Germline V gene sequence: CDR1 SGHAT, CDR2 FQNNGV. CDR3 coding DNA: TGTGCCAGCAGCTTGTGGGCGATGCGGGACTTTTCCGATGAGCAGTTCTTC. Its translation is CASSLWAMRDFSDEQFF.

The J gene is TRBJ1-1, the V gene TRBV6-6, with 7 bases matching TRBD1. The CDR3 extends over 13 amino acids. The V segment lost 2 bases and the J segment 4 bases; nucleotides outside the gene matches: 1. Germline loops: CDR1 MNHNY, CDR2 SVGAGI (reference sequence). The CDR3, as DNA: TGTGCCAGCAGTTACGACAGGGCCACTGAAGCTTTCTTT. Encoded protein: CASSYDRATEAFF.

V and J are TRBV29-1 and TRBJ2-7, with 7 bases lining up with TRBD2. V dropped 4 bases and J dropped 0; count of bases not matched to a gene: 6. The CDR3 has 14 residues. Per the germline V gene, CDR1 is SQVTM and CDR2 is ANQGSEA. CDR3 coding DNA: TGCAGCGTTGTCCCCGGGAGGAGCTCCTACGAGCAGTACTTC. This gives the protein CSVVPGRSSYEQYF.

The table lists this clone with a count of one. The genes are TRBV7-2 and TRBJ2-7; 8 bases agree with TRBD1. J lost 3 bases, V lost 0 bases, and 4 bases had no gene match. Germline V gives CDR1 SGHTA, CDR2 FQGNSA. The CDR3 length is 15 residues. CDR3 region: CASSLAAGTGYEQYF. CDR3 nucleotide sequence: TGTGCCAGCAGCTTAGCGGCCGGGACAGGCTACGAGCAGTACTTC.

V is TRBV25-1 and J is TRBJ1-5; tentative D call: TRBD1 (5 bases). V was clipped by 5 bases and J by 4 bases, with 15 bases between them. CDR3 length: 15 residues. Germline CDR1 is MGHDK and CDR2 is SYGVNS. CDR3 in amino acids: CASSTTVGDNQPQHF. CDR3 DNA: TGTGCCAGCAGTACGACGGTGGGGGATAATCAGCCCCAGCATTTT.

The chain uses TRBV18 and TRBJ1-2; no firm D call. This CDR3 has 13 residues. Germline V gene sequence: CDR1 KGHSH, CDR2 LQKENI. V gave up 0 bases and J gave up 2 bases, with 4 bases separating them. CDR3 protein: CASSPPGNYGYTF. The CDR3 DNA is TGTGCCAGCTCACCACCGGGAAACTATGGCTACACCTTC.

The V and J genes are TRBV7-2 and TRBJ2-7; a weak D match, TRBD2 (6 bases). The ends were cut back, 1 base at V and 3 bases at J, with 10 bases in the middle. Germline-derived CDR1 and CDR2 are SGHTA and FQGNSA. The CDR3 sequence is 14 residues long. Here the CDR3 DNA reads TGTGCCAGCAGCTTAGGTTTAGCGGACTACGAGCAGTACGTC. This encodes CASSLGLADYEQYV.

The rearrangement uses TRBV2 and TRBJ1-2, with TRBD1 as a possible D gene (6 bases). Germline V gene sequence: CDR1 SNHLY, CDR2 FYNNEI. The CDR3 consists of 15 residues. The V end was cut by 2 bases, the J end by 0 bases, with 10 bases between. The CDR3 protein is CASSERDTSNYGYTF. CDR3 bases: TGTGCCAGCAGTGAACGGGACACATCTAACTATGGCTACACCTTC.

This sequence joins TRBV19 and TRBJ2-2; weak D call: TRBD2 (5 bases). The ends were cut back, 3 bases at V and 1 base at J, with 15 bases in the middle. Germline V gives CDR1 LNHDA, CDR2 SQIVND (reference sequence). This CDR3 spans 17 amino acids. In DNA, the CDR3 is TGTGCCAGTAGTATTCTCGGGATAAACGTGAACACCGGGGAGCTGTTTTTT. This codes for CASSILGINVNTGELFF.

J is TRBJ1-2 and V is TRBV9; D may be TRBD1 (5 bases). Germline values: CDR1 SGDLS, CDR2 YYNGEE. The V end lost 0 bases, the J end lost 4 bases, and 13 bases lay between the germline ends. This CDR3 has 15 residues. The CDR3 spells CASSVERDGLYGYTF. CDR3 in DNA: TGTGCCAGCAGCGTAGAGAGGGACGGCCTCTATGGCTACACCTTC.

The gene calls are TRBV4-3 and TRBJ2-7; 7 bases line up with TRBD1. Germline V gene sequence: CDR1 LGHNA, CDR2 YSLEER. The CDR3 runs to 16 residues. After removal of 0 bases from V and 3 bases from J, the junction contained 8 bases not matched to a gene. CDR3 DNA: TGCGCCAGCAGCCAAGATTACACAGGGGATGGCTACGAGCAGTACTTC. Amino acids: CASSQDYTGDGYEQYF.

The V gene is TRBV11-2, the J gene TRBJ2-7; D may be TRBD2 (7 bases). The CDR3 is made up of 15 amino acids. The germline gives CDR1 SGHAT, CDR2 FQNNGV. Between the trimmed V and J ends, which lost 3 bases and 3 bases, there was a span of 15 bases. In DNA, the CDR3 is TGTGCCAGCAGCTTGGGCTTGGGAGGGGGCTACGAGCAGTACTTC. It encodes CASSLGLGGGYEQYF.

The CDR3, as DNA: TGTGCCAGCAGCGTAGGTACGGAAACAGATACGCAGTATTTT. Translating gives CASSVGTETDTQYF. The rearrangement joins TRBV9 to TRBJ2-3; no clear D. Germline lookup yields CDR1 SGDLS and CDR2 YYNGEE. V was clipped by 0 bases and J by 3 bases, with 8 bases between them. There are 14 residues in the CDR3. Looking up the rest from reference TRBV9 and TRBJ2-3 gives the full variable domain: DSGVTQTPKHLITATGQRVTLRCSPRSGDLSVYWYQQSLDQGLQFLIQYYNGEERAKGNILERFSAQQFPDLHSELNLSSLELGDSALYFCASSVGTETDTQYFGPGTRLTVL.

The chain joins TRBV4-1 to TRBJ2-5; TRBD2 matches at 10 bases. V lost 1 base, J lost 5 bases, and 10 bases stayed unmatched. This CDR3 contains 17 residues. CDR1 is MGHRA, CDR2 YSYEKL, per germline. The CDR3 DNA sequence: TGCGCCAGCAGCCAAGTGTTGCTAGCGGGAGTCTCCGAGACCCAGTACTTC. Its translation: CASSQVLLAGVSETQYF.